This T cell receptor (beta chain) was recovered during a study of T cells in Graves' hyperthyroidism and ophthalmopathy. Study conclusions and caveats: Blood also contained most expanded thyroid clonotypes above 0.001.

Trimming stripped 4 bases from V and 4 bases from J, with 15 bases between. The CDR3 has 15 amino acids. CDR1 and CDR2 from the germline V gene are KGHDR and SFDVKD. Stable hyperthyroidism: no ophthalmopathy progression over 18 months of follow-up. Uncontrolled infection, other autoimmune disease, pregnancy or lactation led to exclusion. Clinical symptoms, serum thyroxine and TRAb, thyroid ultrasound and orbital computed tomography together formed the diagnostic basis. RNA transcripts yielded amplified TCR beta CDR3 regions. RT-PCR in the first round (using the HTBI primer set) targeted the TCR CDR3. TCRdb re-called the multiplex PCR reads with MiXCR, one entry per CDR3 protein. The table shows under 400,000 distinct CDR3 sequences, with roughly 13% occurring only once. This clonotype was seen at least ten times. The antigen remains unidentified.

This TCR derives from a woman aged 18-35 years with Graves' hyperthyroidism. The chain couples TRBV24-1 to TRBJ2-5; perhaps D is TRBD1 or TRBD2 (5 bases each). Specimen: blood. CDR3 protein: CATSDDGAGGETQYF. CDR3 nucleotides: TGTGCCACCAGTGACGACGGGGCTGGCGGAGAGACCCAGTACTTC.